A single TCR beta chain is shown here with its context. Its specificity is not known. PCR amplification relied on 60 Vbeta primers (plus 13 Jbeta primers). TCRdb keeps only in-frame clones here, not all; method: immunoSEQ multiplex PCR. The data contain about 160,000 clones, 80% to 85% of them singletons. The sample originates from a study of cytomegalovirus exposure and HLA in healthy donors. The wider study: From donors who were HLA-typed, an early data release held 80 million or so unique TCRs. The study's findings and limits: The majority of CMV-associated TCR beta chains were reported as apparently HLA-restricted in a later analysis.

Trimming removed 4 bases from V and 3 bases from J, with 14 bases in between. The CDR3 sequence is 15 residues long. The germline gives CDR1 SGHRS, CDR2 YFSETQ. The rearrangement uses TRBV5-1 and TRBJ1-3, with D perhaps TRBD1 (5 bases). The sequencing sample was made of PBMCs. The source of this sequence is a man aged 18 to 30 in good health and CMV-seronegative. CDR3 sequence: CASSPLGGSGNTIYF. CDR3 bases: TGCGCCAGCAGCCCCTTGGGGGGGAGTGGAAACACCATATATTTT.